This TCR beta chain came from a study of blood T cell repertoires in COVID-19. At the level of the study: COVID-19 samples from acute and convalescent phases originated in the United States, Italy and Spain. PBMCs, B-cell-depleted T cells, or T cells provided the cDNA or gDNA that made up the material.

Original processing methods: Quantification of nucleated cells was approximated via reference gene primer amplification. TCRdb keeps only in-frame clones here, not all; method: immunoSEQ multiplex PCR. Clone size and V and J calls were adopted from that table, with D and trimming inferred from the DNA. Of more than 95,000 clones listed, approximately 81% are singletons. With 5 bases removed from V and 1 base from J, the gap between germline ends came to 11 bases. The CDR3 extends over 14 amino acids. Germline CDR1 is LNHDA and CDR2 is SQIVND (reference sequence). The chain uses TRBV19 and TRBJ1-1; the D gene is possibly TRBD1 (6 bases). Sequencing was done on a sample of peripheral blood. The receptor comes from a man older than 75 with acute or convalescent COVID-19. The CDR3 loop reads CASSWGQSNTEAFF. The CDR3 region has the DNA TGTGCCAGTAGTTGGGGACAATCGAACACTGAAGCTTTCTTT. The full variable domain, completed using reference TRBV19 and TRBJ1-1, is DGGITQSPKYLFRKEGQNVTLSCEQNLNHDAMYWYRQDPGQGLRLIYYSQIVNDFQKGDIAEGYSVSREKKESFPLTVTSAQKNPTAFYLCASSWGQSNTEAFFGQGTRLTVV.